This T cell receptor (beta chain) was identified during a study of T cell repertoires in aging, cancer and after chemotherapy. Multiplex touch-down PCR with TRB-A/B primers amplified rearranged V-D-J TRB sequences. TCRdb used MiXCR to reprocess the multiplex PCR reads, holding one entry per CDR3 protein. Of 7,300 or so distinct CDR3 sequences listed, less than 45% are singletons. The V gene's germline CDR1 is LNHDA and CDR2 SQIVND (reference sequence). The CDR3 has 15 amino acids. The V segment lost 5 bases and the J segment 4 bases; nucleotides outside the gene matches: 8. Amplification of TCR beta used genomic DNA extracted from peripheral blood.

The chain joins TRBV19 to TRBJ2-7; TRBD1 matches 10 bases. The sequence was obtained from a human donor in good health. The sample was blood. The CDR3 DNA reads as TGTGCCAGTAGTTTTCCGGGACAGGGGTTATACGAGCAGTACTTC. It is translated as CASSFPGQGLYEQYF.